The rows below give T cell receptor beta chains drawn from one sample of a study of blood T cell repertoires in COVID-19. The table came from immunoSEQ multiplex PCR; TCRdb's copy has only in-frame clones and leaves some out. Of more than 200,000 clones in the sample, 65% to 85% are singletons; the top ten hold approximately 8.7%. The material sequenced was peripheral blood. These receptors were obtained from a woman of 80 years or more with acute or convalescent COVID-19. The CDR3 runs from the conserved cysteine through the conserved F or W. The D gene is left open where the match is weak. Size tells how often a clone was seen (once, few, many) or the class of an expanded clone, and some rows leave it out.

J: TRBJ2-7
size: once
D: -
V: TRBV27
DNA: TGTGCCAGCAGCCCGTCGGAGGGTCCCTACGAGCAGTACTTC
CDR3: CASSPSEGPYEQYF

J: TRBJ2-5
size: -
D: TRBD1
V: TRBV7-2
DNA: TGTGCCAGCAGGGCAAACAGGGGCGTTGAGACCCAGTACTTC
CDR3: CASRANRGVETQYF

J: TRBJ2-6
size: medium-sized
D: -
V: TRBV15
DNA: TGTGCCACCAGCAGAGGACAGGAGTCCCTCAGCTCTGGGGCCAACGTCCTGACTTTC
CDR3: CATSRGQESLSSGANVLTF

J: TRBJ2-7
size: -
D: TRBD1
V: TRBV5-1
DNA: TGCGCCAGCAGCTTGGCCCCGGACAGGGGGCTCTACGAGCAGTACTTC
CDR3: CASSLAPDRGLYEQYF

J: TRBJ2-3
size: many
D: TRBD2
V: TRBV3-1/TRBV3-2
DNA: TGTGCCAGCAGCCGTCTGAGCGGGGGGAGCACAGATACGCAGTATTTT
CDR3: CASSRLSGGSTDTQYF

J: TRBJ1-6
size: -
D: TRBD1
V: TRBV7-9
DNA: TGTGCCAGCAGCTTATCAGGGGGCTCGGGTTCACCCCTCCACTTT
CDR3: CASSLSGGSGSPLHF

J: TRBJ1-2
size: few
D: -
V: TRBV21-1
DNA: TGTGCCAGCAGCCCTATTCATCGGGACAGTTTATCTAACTATGGCTACACCTTC
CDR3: CASSPIHRDSLSNYGYTF

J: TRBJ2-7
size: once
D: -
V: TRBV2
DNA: TGTGCCAGCAGTGAATCGGTCTACGAGCAGTACTTC
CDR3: CASSESVYEQYF

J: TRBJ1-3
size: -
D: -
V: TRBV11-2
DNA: TGTGCCAGCAGTTTCGTTGGGGCAGGGAACACCATATATTTT
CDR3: CASSFVGAGNTIYF

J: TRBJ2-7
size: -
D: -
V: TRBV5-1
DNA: TGCGCCAGCAGCTCCACGACAGTCTCCTACGAGCAGTACTTC
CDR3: CASSSTTVSYEQYF